The next 5 T cell receptor beta chains were all read from a single sample in a study of T cell responses to AZD1222 COVID-19 vaccine. Using immunoSEQ multiplex PCR, the repertoire was profiled, and TCRdb retains in-frame clones only, with some absent. The table has fewer than 85,000 clones, 85% to 90% seen once. The source material was peripheral blood, sampled 28 days after the second AZD1222 dose. The receptors stem from an adult who received the AZD1222 COVID-19 vaccine.

The V and J genes are TRBV6-5 and TRBJ1-1; 7 nucleotides match TRBD1. Germline CDR1 MNHEY, CDR2 SVGAGI. V was pared by 3 bases and J by 11 bases, with 15 bases of the junction left unmatched. The CDR3 totals 15 residues. This chain's CDR3 is CASSYKSRQGYRAFF. CDR3 nucleotide sequence: TGTGCCAGCAGTTATAAGTCCCGACAGGGTTACAGGGCTTTCTTT.

The rearrangement links TRBV9 to TRBJ2-7; D may be TRBD1 or TRBD2 (6 bases each). The V end was cut by 1 base, the J end by 0 bases, with 14 bases between. Germline V gene lookup returns CDR1 SGDLS and CDR2 YYNGEE. This CDR3 comprises 16 residues. CDR3 sequence reads: CASSVTPGGGSYEQYF. For the CDR3, the DNA is TGTGCCAGCAGCGTAACCCCCGGAGGGGGCTCCTACGAGCAGTACTTC.

The V gene is TRBV5-1, the J gene TRBJ2-1, with D maybe TRBD1 (6 bases). Germline V gene lookup returns CDR1 SGHRS and CDR2 YFSETQ. The CDR3 loop spans 13 amino acids. Trimming took 8 bases from V and 5 from J, leaving 14 bases between them. For the CDR3, the DNA is TGCGCCAGTTCGATCGGACAGAACAATGAGCAGTTCTTC. It specifies CASSIGQNNEQFF.

The chain joins TRBV9 to TRBJ1-4; maybe TRBD1 (6 bases). CDR3 length: 15 residues. The V and J ends lost 3 bases and 0 bases respectively, with 9 bases between them. Germline V gene data show CDR1 as SGDLS and CDR2 as YYNGEE. The CDR3 DNA reads as TGTGCCAGCAGCGAAGGGGGGTCAACTAATGAAAAACTGTTTTTT. The encoded protein is CASSEGGSTNEKLFF.

V is TRBV6-5 and J is TRBJ1-1; TRBD1 aligns across 11 bases. Germline-derived CDR1 and CDR2 are MNHEY and SVGAGI. The ends lost 6 bases at V and 5 bases at J; junction bases unmatched: 8. The CDR3 spans 15 residues. Here the CDR3 reads CASSRTGGPTTEAFF. In DNA, the CDR3 is TGTGCCAGCAGCAGGACAGGGGGCCCGACGACTGAAGCTTTCTTT.